Listed below are T cell receptor beta chains from one sample, sequenced in a study of T cell responses to AZD1222 COVID-19 vaccine. Sequencing used immunoSEQ multiplex PCR; TCRdb keeps in-frame clones, though not all of them. The sample has roughly 150,000 clones; 84% are singletons. The source material was peripheral blood, sampled on day 0 of AZD1222 vaccination. The receptors stem from an adult in good health. The CDR3 runs from the conserved cysteine through the conserved F or W. A D gene is named only where the DNA matches it firmly. Expanded clones are given a class, and other clones once, few, many or no size at all.

d_call	j_call	clone_size	v_call	cdr3_aa	cdr3_nt
TRBD1	TRBJ2-3	-	TRBV12-5	CASGLLGTGRFGTNTQYF	TGTGCTAGTGGCCTGCTCGGGACAGGCCGTTTTGGTACGAATACGCAGTATTTT
-	TRBJ1-4	-	TRBV9	CASSVGWGGPPNEKLFF	TGTGCCAGCAGCGTAGGGTGGGGGGGACCTCCTAATGAAAAACTGTTTTTT
-	TRBJ1-3	once	TRBV9	CASSVVGGTIYF	TGTGCCAGCAGCGTAGTCGGGGGGACCATATATTTT
-	TRBJ2-2	few	TRBV9	CASSLTEINTGELFF	TGTGCCAGCAGTTTGACAGAAATTAACACCGGGGAGCTGTTTTTT
TRBD1	TRBJ2-7	once	TRBV5-1	CASSLTPDRGKEQYF	TGCGCCAGCAGCCTTACACCGGACAGGGGGAAAGAGCAGTACTTC
-	TRBJ2-3	few	TRBV29-1	CSVEQGADTQYF	TGCAGCGTTGAACAGGGTGCAGATACGCAGTATTTT
-	TRBJ1-2	-	TRBV30	CAWSYPGVWGYTF	TGTGCCTGGAGTTACCCAGGGGTTTGGGGCTACACCTTC
-	TRBJ2-3	-	TRBV6-1	CASSEFGGTDTQYF	TGTGCCAGCAGTGAATTTGGAGGTACAGATACGCAGTATTTT
-	TRBJ2-2	-	TRBV5-4	CASSSGTQNTGELFF	TGTGCCAGCAGCTCCGGGACCCAAAACACCGGGGAGCTGTTTTTT
-	TRBJ2-1	-	TRBV5-4	CASYWYGFSEQFF	TGTGCCAGCTACTGGTACGGGTTTAGTGAGCAGTTCTTC
TRBD1	TRBJ1-3	-	TRBV9	CASSPDSRGLWNTIYF	TGTGCCAGCAGCCCCGACAGTAGGGGGCTCTGGAACACCATATATTTT
TRBD1	TRBJ1-2	-	TRBV19	CASTPAGTGGNGYTF	TGTGCCAGTACCCCCGCCGGGACAGGGGGAAACGGCTACACCTTC
-	TRBJ2-7	-	TRBV21-1	CASSKPNKDREGSLRKSYEQYF	TGTGCCAGCAGCAAACCGAACAAGGACCGCGAGGGAAGTCTTCGTAAGTCCTACGAGCAGTACTTC
-	TRBJ1-2	-	TRBV5-6	CASSPTTRGGYTF	TGTGCCAGCAGCCCGACGACTCGGGGTGGCTACACCTTC
-	TRBJ2-1	-	TRBV19	CASKDPRASGITYNEQFF	TGTGCCAGTAAGGACCCCCGGGCCAGTGGAATTACTTACAATGAGCAGTTCTTC
-	TRBJ1-5	once	TRBV28	CASSSPVGAGGNQPQHF	TGTGCCAGCAGTTCCCCTGTTGGGGCAGGGGGCAATCAGCCCCAGCATTTT
TRBD1	TRBJ1-2	-	TRBV20-1	CSAAGGNGYTF	TGCAGTGCTGCAGGGGGCAATGGCTACACCTTC
TRBD1	TRBJ2-3	-	TRBV5-5	CASSLYEGADTQYF	TGTGCCAGCAGCCTATATGAGGGGGCGGATACGCAGTATTTT
-	TRBJ2-7	-	TRBV4-1	CASSQGANYEQYF	TGCGCCAGCAGCCAAGGGGCGAACTACGAGCAGTACTTC
-	TRBJ1-1	-	TRBV19	CASSIIGASNTEAFF	TGTGCCAGTAGTATTATTGGGGCGTCGAACACTGAAGCTTTCTTT
TRBD1	TRBJ1-6	-	TRBV3-1/TRBV3-2	CASSLRGASNSPLHF	TGTGCCAGCAGCCTCAGGGGGGCCTCAAATTCACCCCTCCACTTT
-	TRBJ1-5	-	TRBV27	CASSPDLISQPQHF	TGTGCCAGCAGTCCGGACCTTATATCGCAGCCCCAGCATTTT
-	TRBJ1-1	once	TRBV3-1/TRBV3-2	CASSPGQNTEAFF	TGTGCCAGCAGCCCTGGACAGAACACTGAAGCTTTCTTT
TRBD1	TRBJ1-5	-	TRBV19	CASNRRDRGWNQPQHF	TGTGCCAGTAACCGCAGGGACAGGGGGTGGAATCAGCCCCAGCATTTT
TRBD1	TRBJ1-4	once	TRBV4-1	CASSHSGTGDEKLFF	TGCGCCAGCAGCCACTCCGGGACAGGGGATGAAAAACTGTTTTTT
-	TRBJ1-6	-	TRBV19	CASGTDGGLSSPLHF	TGTGCCAGTGGCACCGATGGGGGGCTGAGCTCACCCCTCCACTTT
-	TRBJ1-3	-	TRBV11-2	CASSRGSNSGNTIYF	TGTGCCAGCAGCAGGGGCTCGAACTCTGGAAACACCATATATTTT
-	TRBJ1-5	-	TRBV19	CASSKAARLLNQPQHF	TGTGCCAGTAGTAAGGCCGCCAGATTACTCAATCAGCCCCAGCATTTT
-	TRBJ2-2	-	TRBV5-4	CASSLGRSSNTGELFF	TGTGCCAGCAGCTTAGGCAGGAGCTCCAACACCGGGGAGCTGTTTTTT
-	TRBJ2-1	-	TRBV19	CASTETLVNEQFF	TGTGCCAGTACCGAAACGCTCGTCAATGAGCAGTTCTTC
-	TRBJ1-1	once	TRBV19	CASSIERAATEAFF	TGTGCCAGTAGTATAGAACGGGCCGCTACCGAAGCTTTCTTT
TRBD1	TRBJ1-5	-	TRBV6-6	CASIPGQSKQPQHF	TGTGCCAGCATTCCGGGACAGTCGAAGCAGCCCCAGCATTTT
-	TRBJ2-7	once	TRBV27	CASSPMPTGSYEQYF	TGTGCCAGCAGTCCAATGCCGACAGGCTCCTACGAGCAGTACTTC
TRBD1	TRBJ1-1	few	TRBV28	CASSLLMGTDEAFF	TGTGCCAGCAGTTTATTAATGGGGACAGATGAAGCTTTCTTT
-	TRBJ2-6	once	TRBV28	CASSRPLGAGGANVLTF	TGTGCCAGCAGCAGACCCCTAGGAGCTGGTGGGGCCAACGTCCTGACTTTC
-	TRBJ1-1	-	TRBV18	CASSPGQLNTEAFF	TGTGCCAGCTCACCAGGGCAGTTGAACACTGAAGCTTTCTTT
-	TRBJ1-2	-	TRBV3-1/TRBV3-2	CASSLPDDRGNYGYTF	TGTGCCAGCAGCCTCCCTGACGATAGAGGGAACTATGGCTACACCTTC
-	TRBJ2-1	-	TRBV5-1	CASSLPSSYNEQFF	TGCGCCAGCAGCTTGCCGAGCTCCTACAATGAGCAGTTCTTC
TRBD1	TRBJ2-7	-	TRBV29-1	CSVRTGSYEQYF	TGCAGCGTGCGGACAGGGTCCTACGAGCAGTACTTC
TRBD1	TRBJ1-1	-	TRBV7-3	CASSFDGRGAAFF	TGTGCCAGCAGCTTTGATGGCAGGGGGGCAGCTTTCTTT
TRBD1	TRBJ1-5	-	TRBV6-1	CASSEGTGGQPQHF	TGTGCCAGCAGTGAGGGGACAGGGGGTCAGCCCCAGCATTTT
-	TRBJ1-2	-	TRBV4-1	CASSLLLSGADGYTF	TGCGCCAGCAGCCTCCTGTTATCGGGGGCAGATGGCTACACCTTC
TRBD1	TRBJ1-1	-	TRBV7-8	CASSRDRAEAFF	TGTGCCAGCAGCCGAGACAGGGCTGAAGCTTTCTTT
-	TRBJ1-1	-	TRBV7-9	CASSIATNEAFF	TGTGCCAGCAGCATAGCCACGAACGAAGCTTTCTTT
-	TRBJ1-1	-	TRBV29-1	CSVDTVLGRGQAFF	TGCAGCGTGGACACGGTCTTAGGCCGAGGCCAAGCTTTCTTT
-	TRBJ1-2	-	TRBV15	CATSATAGVRGGYTF	TGTGCCACCAGCGCTACCGCCGGGGTCCGCGGCGGCTACACCTTC
-	TRBJ1-2	-	TRBV14	CASSSREGGYYGYTF	TGTGCCAGCAGCTCCCGAGAGGGCGGGTACTATGGCTACACCTTC
-	TRBJ1-2	-	TRBV2	CASSEFRVTRGYGYTF	TGTGCCAGCAGTGAATTCCGGGTGACCCGAGGATATGGCTACACCTTC
-	TRBJ1-1	-	TRBV6-4	CASSENPLGLKGTEAFF	TGTGCCAGCAGTGAAAACCCCCTCGGTCTGAAAGGTACTGAAGCTTTCTTT
-	TRBJ2-5	few	TRBV28	CASSPNLKEGTQYF	TGTGCCAGCAGTCCGAACCTTAAGGAGGGAACCCAGTACTTC
-	TRBJ1-4	-	TRBV6-5	CASSDVPPNEKLFF	TGTGCCAGCAGCGACGTCCCGCCTAATGAAAAACTGTTTTTT